The 21 T cell receptor beta chains below all came from one sample that was sequenced in a study of T cells in Graves' hyperthyroidism and ophthalmopathy. Regions amplified from RNA transcripts were the TCR beta CDR3 regions. First-round RT-PCR of the TCR CDR3 relied on the HTBI primer set. TCRdb ran MiXCR on the multiplex PCR reads and lists one entry per CDR3 protein. The table includes roughly 300,000 distinct CDR3 sequences, about 20% detected once. What was sequenced was blood. The receptor source for this set is a woman aged 45-65 years with Graves' hyperthyroidism.

The V and J genes are TRBV29-1 and TRBJ1-4; D is unclear. CDR1 is SQVTM, CDR2 ANQGSEA, per germline. The V gene lost 4 bases and the J gene lost 5 bases, with 11 bases spanning the gap. CDR3 size: 13 residues. Here the CDR3 DNA reads TGCAGCGTTGTAGGAGGGAACAATGAAAAACTGTTTTTT. Translation: CSVVGGNNEKLFF.

This clonotype was seen a few times. The rearrangement joins TRBV6-1 to TRBJ2-7; maybe TRBD1 (6 bases). V dropped 5 bases and J dropped 1 base, with 9 bases sitting between them. Germline-derived CDR1 and CDR2 are MNHNS and SASEGT. This CDR3 spans 13 amino acids. Written as DNA, the CDR3 is TGTGCCAGCAGTACCGGACAGTCCTACGAGCAGTACGTC. Protein sequence: CASSTGQSYEQYV.

The sample holds a few counts of this clonotype. The chain is built from TRBV7-6 and TRBJ2-7; 12 bases map to TRBD2. The CDR3 is 15 residues long. From germline, CDR1 is SGHVS and CDR2 FNYEAQ. V lost 5 bases, J lost 2 bases, and 4 bases stayed unmatched. The CDR3 reads CASSALAGGTYEQYV. The CDR3 DNA follows: TGTGCCAGCAGCGCACTAGCGGGGGGCACCTACGAGCAGTACGTC.

This clonotype was found many times. V gene TRBV28 combines with J gene TRBJ2-5; D remains unclear. The CDR3 has 13 amino acids. Germline lookup yields CDR1 MDHEN and CDR2 SYDVKM. The V end was cut by 9 bases, the J end by 5 bases, with 16 bases between. This CDR3 reads CASAPGFGETQYF. The CDR3 DNA reads TGTGCCAGTGCCCCCGGGTTCGGGGAGACCCAGTACTTC.

The V call is TRBV20-1, the J call TRBJ1-1, with a possible D match to TRBD1 (5 bases). This CDR3 is built from 14 residues. Looked up from germline, CDR1 is DFQATT and CDR2 is SNEGSKA (reference sequence). Here the CDR3 reads CRTGEAFANTEAFF. In DNA form, the CDR3 reads TGCAGGACGGGGGAGGCGTTCGCGAACACTGAAGCTTTCTTT.

This clonotype has only a few counts. V gene TRBV20-1 combines with J gene TRBJ2-1, with TRBD2 matching 8 bases. This CDR3 contains 15 residues. V shed 5 bases, J shed 0 bases, and the junction held 6 bases outside the gene matches. Germline values: CDR1 DFQATT, CDR2 SNEGSKA (reference sequence). CDR3 DNA sequence: TGCAGTGCTCTGTCGGGGGGGAGCTCCTACAATGAGCAGTTCTTC. Amino acids: CSALSGGSSYNEQFF.

CDR3 nucleotide sequence: TGTGCCAGCATGAGGTATCTAGGTGGCTACACCTTC. Translating gives CASMRYLGGYTF. The chain carries TRBV28 and TRBJ1-2, with D hard to call. Germline values: CDR1 MDHEN, CDR2 SYDVKM. There are 12 residues in the CDR3. Between the trimmed V and J ends, which lost 7 bases and 7 bases, there was a span of 13 bases.

This clonotype occurred a few times. The chain uses TRBV7-2 and TRBJ1-1, with 10 positions matching TRBD1. Germline trimming cut 4 bases from V and 5 bases from J; bases unmatched to any gene: 7. The CDR3 sequence is 15 residues long. The V gene's germline CDR1 is SGHTA and CDR2 FQGNSA. The CDR3 region is CTSSSQTGGQTEAFF. The DNA of the CDR3 is TGTACCAGCAGCTCGCAGACAGGGGGCCAAACTGAAGCTTTCTTT.

This clonotype has ten or more counts. V usage is TRBV18 and J usage is TRBJ1-5; the D is unclear. The germline V gene has CDR1 KGHSH and CDR2 LQKENI. The germline V and J ends were trimmed by 4 bases and 0 bases, with 16 bases remaining between them. CDR3 length: 17 amino acids. The CDR3 DNA sequence: TGTGCCAGCTCACTTATTTCGGGAGAGAATAGCAATCAGCCCCAGCATTTT. Translation: CASSLISGENSNQPQHF.

V usage is TRBV12-3 or TRBV12-4 and J usage is TRBJ1-1, with D perhaps matching TRBD1 (5 bases). The CDR3 is 15 residues long. Deletions cut 0 bases from V and 2 bases from J, with 10 bases between. The CDR3 loop reads CASSLAVGGNTEAFF. CDR3 bases: TGTGCCAGCAGTTTAGCGGTGGGGGGAAACACTGAAGCTTTCTTT.

Only a few counts were recorded for this clonotype. The chain links TRBV4-1 to TRBJ2-1; D is undetermined. The V gene lost 4 bases and the J gene lost 3 bases, with 13 bases spanning the gap. Per the germline V gene, CDR1 is MGHRA and CDR2 is YSYEKL. This CDR3 contains 15 residues. CDR3 bases: TGCGCCAGCAGCCGACAAGAACAGTACTACAATGAGCAGTTCTTC. It is translated as CASSRQEQYYNEQFF.

The J gene is TRBJ2-5, the V gene TRBV27, with 8 nucleotides matching TRBD1. This CDR3 comprises 13 residues. Germline CDR1 is MNHEY and CDR2 is SMNVEV (reference sequence). V gave up 5 bases and J gave up 5 bases; unmatched junction bases: 4. The CDR3: CASSIRQGETQYF. The CDR3 nucleotides read TGTGCCAGCAGTATCCGACAGGGGGAGACCCAGTACTTC.

This clonotype was recorded at least ten times. This rearrangement joins TRBV3-1 to TRBJ1-1; D possibly corresponds to TRBD1 (5 bases). The CDR3 contains 14 residues. Trimming cost V 7 bases and J 4 bases, with 16 bases left between them. The germline gives CDR1 LGHDT, CDR2 YNNKEL (reference sequence). The CDR3 sequence is CASTISQVGTEAFF. The CDR3 DNA sequence: TGTGCCAGCACCATCTCACAGGTGGGCACTGAAGCTTTCTTT.

This clonotype was detected many times. J is TRBJ2-1 and V is TRBV27; 11 nucleotides line up with TRBD2. Trimming cost V 3 bases and J 7 bases; bases outside gene matches: 8. This CDR3 comprises 16 residues. Germline V gene lookup returns CDR1 MNHEY and CDR2 SMNVEV (reference sequence). As DNA, the CDR3 is TGTGCCAGCAGTTTGGAGACTAGCGGGATGCGGAATGAGCAGTTCTTC. Residues: CASSLETSGMRNEQFF.

The sample holds many counts of this clonotype. CDR3 region: CASRGDISYEQYV. The DNA of the CDR3 is TGTGCCAGCAGGGGGGACATATCCTACGAGCAGTACGTC. V is TRBV2 and J is TRBJ2-7; D may be TRBD1 (6 bases). The germline gives CDR1 SNHLY, CDR2 FYNNEI. The CDR3 is made up of 13 amino acids. Trimming cost V 6 bases and J 1 base, with 10 bases left between them.

The table lists this clonotype with a few counts. Germline and junction disagree at one end, which may indicate a read error. This chain connects TRBV9 to TRBJ1-5; D gene uncertain. Germline V gene lookup returns CDR1 SGDLS and CDR2 YYNGEE. The CDR3 extends over 15 amino acids. This CDR3 is CTSSGGDVYNQPQHF. The CDR3, as DNA: TGTACCAGCAGCGGAGGCGACGTATACAATCAGCCCCAGCATTTT. Full variable domain (missing parts from reference TRBV9 and TRBJ1-5): DSGVTQTPKHLITATGQRVTLRCSPRSGDLSVYWYQQSLDQGLQFLIQYYNGEERAKGNILERFSAQQFPDLHSELNLSSLELGDSALYFCTSSGGDVYNQPQHFGDGTRLSIL.

This rearrangement joins TRBV7-9 to TRBJ2-5, with D perhaps matching TRBD1 or TRBD2 (6 bases each). The CDR3 is 16 amino acids. The germline V gene encodes CDR1 SEHNR and CDR2 FQNEAQ (reference sequence). V lost 1 base and J 2 bases, leaving 14 bases between the germline ends. DNA for the CDR3: TGTGCCAGCAGCTTAGGGGGGGCGCTACTTCAAGAGACCCAGTACTTC. This sequence encodes CASSLGGALLQETQYF. Together with reference TRBV7-9 and TRBJ2-5, the CDR3 gives the full variable domain: DTGVSQNPRHKITKRGQNVTFRCDPISEHNRLYWYRQTLGQGPEFLTYFQNEAQLEKSRLLSDRFSAERPKGSFSTLEIQRTEQGDSAMYLCASSLGGALLQETQYFGPGTRLLVL.

This clonotype occurred many times. V and J are TRBV3-1 and TRBJ2-2; the D gene is possibly TRBD1 (5 bases). V was cut by 1 base and J by 6 bases, with 6 bases left in between. The CDR3 consists of 13 residues. Germline V lookup: CDR1 LGHDT, CDR2 YNNKEL (reference sequence). As DNA, the CDR3 is TGTGCCAGCAGCCAAGGGACATCCGGGGAGCTGTTTTTT. This translates into CASSQGTSGELFF.

This chain joins TRBV4-1 and TRBJ2-1, with D tentatively TRBD1 (6 bases). The germline V gene encodes CDR1 MGHRA and CDR2 YSYEKL. The CDR3 contains 14 residues. V was trimmed by 5 bases and J by 8 bases, leaving 16 bases between them. The CDR3 DNA reads TGCGCCAGCAGCTATACAGGGTTGGGAGATGAGCAGTTCTTC. Translation gives CASSYTGLGDEQFF.

This chain joins TRBV7-2 and TRBJ1-5; D unclear. Trimming pared 4 bases from V and 6 bases from J, leaving 10 bases between. The CDR3 is 13 amino acids. Germline lookup yields CDR1 SGHTA and CDR2 FQGNSA. The CDR3 sequence: CASSSYSSQPQHF. The CDR3, as DNA: TGTGCCAGCAGCTCCTACTCTAGTCAGCCCCAGCATTTT.

In this sample, this clonotype turned up many times. This chain uses TRBV27 with TRBJ2-3; TRBD2 agrees at 11 bases. The CDR3 spans 17 residues. V lost 5 bases and J lost 2; bases outside the gene matches: 9. CDR1 MNHEY and CDR2 SMNVEV come from the germline V gene (reference sequence). In nucleotides, the CDR3 is TGTGCCAGCAGTCCTTGGACGACTAGCGGGGACACAGATACGCAGTATTTT. Its translation: CASSPWTTSGDTDTQYF.